This is a list of T cell receptor beta chains from one sample in a study of response to subunit inactivated influenza vaccine. MiXCR was run by TCRdb on the RT-PCR reads, yielding one entry per CDR3 protein. The sample consists of 800,000 or so distinct CDR3 sequences, roughly 20% of them appearing once. Sequenced material: PBMCs from blood, taken 4 to 6 days after vaccination. All receptors come from a man aged 50 to 60 who received an inactivated influenza vaccine. CDR3s include the opening cysteine and the closing phenylalanine or tryptophan. The order of the fields is D gene, V gene, CDR3 protein. The D gene is left open where the match is weak.

- | TRBV5-1 | CASQTNTGELFF
- | TRBV6-1 | CASSPGDPYEQYF
- | TRBV5-6 | CASSLTRSYEDTQYF
- | TRBV5-1 | CASSLGGMDTQYF
TRBD2 | TRBV5-1 | CASSQSTGGRGYEQYF
- | TRBV6-5 | CASSNTVGGNTIYF
TRBD2 | TRBV28 | CASSLLGGSGGLSQETQYF
TRBD1 | TRBV4-1 | CASSHGGQGGETQYF
- | TRBV7-9 | CASSITGQASRGYTF
- | TRBV29-1 | CGKQEGGNTIYF
- | TRBV5-1 | CASSLLLGRGTEAFF
TRBD2 | TRBV4-1 | CASSQDRTSGTYEQYF
TRBD1 | TRBV27 | CASRKTGGANYGYTF
TRBD1 | TRBV3-1 | CASRRTGDAYNSPLHF
- | TRBV7-8 | CASSYLSTRTDTQYF
- | TRBV12-3/TRBV12-4 | CASRPDSTDTQYF
TRBD1 | TRBV7-9 | CASGQGVNEQFF